This entry features one T cell receptor (beta chain) sequence. The clone's antigen remains unknown. It has no much larger one-base neighbor in the sample; base qualities were not kept. The CDR3 runs 15 residues from the cysteine to the phenylalanine. The DNA shown is the 45-base CDR3, in frame from base 1. V trim: 6 bases; J trim: 4 bases; unmatched bases: 10. CDR1 LNHDA and CDR2 SQIVND were looked up in the germline V gene (reference sequence). The goal of deep resolution MiSeq sequencing was a depth between 1 in 1 million and 1 in 200,000 T cells, and coverage averaged 10x per clonotype. The immunoSEQ hsTCRB Kit was used to generate the TCR beta libraries. The study's processing was this. ImmunoSEQ Data Assistant and ImmunoSEQ Analyzer were used for data analysis, and V, D and J genes were assigned according to IMGT definitions. Clonality, which ranges from 0 to 1, was calculated by subtracting the normalized Shannon entropy of productive rearrangement frequencies from one. Public clonotype analysis was restricted to overrepresented clonotypes comprising at least 0.05% of each patient's repertoire. Approximately 12 age-matched healthy donor repertoires from immuneACCESS were used as controls for clonality. TCRdb re-hosts the immuneACCESS table, in-frame sequences only. Its copies lack some clones; in the studies checked, an unresolved V gene accounts for under half of them, and the cause for the rest is not known. V and J calls and clone size are those listed in that table; D and trimming were worked out from the DNA. This sample holds about 140,000 clones; around 84% were observed only once. The ten largest clonotypes hold about 7.6% of the sample.

For TCR beta library preparation, approximately 2 micrograms of genomic DNA were extracted from the cryopreserved PBMCs. Longitudinal blood samples from CLL patients on ibrutinib monotherapy were analyzed using high-throughput TCR beta sequencing. Patients were enrolled in a phase 2 open-label single-center ibrutinib monotherapy trial. This sample stems from a study of cytotoxic CD8 clonotypes in ibrutinib-treated CLL (dated by TCRdb to the early 2020s). Background on the whole study: In this cohort, some 16 patients were treatment-naive and fewer than 13 were relapsed/refractory, while around 17 had unmutated IGHV. Cryopreserved peripheral blood mononuclear cells were obtained before treatment, at response, and at either sustained remission or disease progression. Longitudinal samples were available for about 30% of the roughly 86 trial participants. On average, each sample had 255,043 productive templates and approximately 85,000 productive rearrangements. Partial responses were observed in about 25 patients and complete responses in 2; after a median follow-up of 68 months, remission was maintained in 15 or so patients and progression was observed in approximately twelve. Response samples were obtained after a median of around eleven months of treatment, with a range of roughly 6 to 40 months. Every remission and progressive disease sample was obtained while ibrutinib was still being received by the patients. Summary of the overall study and its limitations: At ibrutinib response clonality went up, during sustained remission it held steady, and at progression it dropped back toward baseline. Sampling times were not matched between patients in sustained remission and patients whose disease was progressing, and lymph node repertoires were not examined. Baseline clonality was found to be higher than that of age-matched healthy donors and was strongly correlated with circulating CD8+ T-cell counts. Public clonotypes were rare and either contracted or stayed stable during treatment, and the rise in clonality at ibrutinib response reflected the expansion of private clonotypes.

The clonotype was recovered from a human donor with chronic lymphocytic leukemia. Material: PBMCs, obtained after 36 months of ibrutinib treatment. In this chain, TRBV19 is recombined with TRBJ1-2; the central 8 bases match TRBD1. CDR3 sequence: CASRQAPDRVYGYTF. The bases are TGTGCCAGTAGACAGGCCCCGGACAGGGTCTATGGCTACACCTTC.